The present T cell receptor beta chain was sequenced within a study of CD8 T cells in Susac syndrome. Sequencing of TCR beta was carried out in blood CD8+ and CD4+ T cells. Germline V gives CDR1 DFQATT, CDR2 SNEGSKA (reference sequence). V was shortened by 6 bases and J by 7 bases, with 10 bases between the two germline ends. This CDR3 is built from 11 residues. Random hexamers were used to reverse transcribe about 0.45 to 1 ug of RNA. With immunoSEQ multiplex PCR, TCR beta CDR3 was amplified across 54 Vbeta and 13 Jbeta. TCRdb re-derived calls from the immunoSEQ multiplex PCR reads in MiXCR, one entry per CDR3 protein. This table holds around 150,000 distinct CDR3 sequences, approximately 94% found once.

This receptor was identified in a human donor with multiple sclerosis. The sequenced sample was CD4+ T cells from PBMCs. J is TRBJ2-1 and V is TRBV20-1, with unresolved D. For the CDR3, the DNA is TGCAGTGCGCCCCGTATGAATGAGCAGTTCTTC. This codes for CSAPRMNEQFF.